What follows describes a single TCR beta chain. RNA transcripts yielded amplified TCR beta CDR3 regions. Researchers ran a first-round RT-PCR on the TCR CDR3 using the HTBI primer set. TCRdb passed the multiplex PCR reads through MiXCR, listing each CDR3 protein once. The data show about 200,000 distinct CDR3 sequences, approximately 20% seen once. The record originates from a study of T cells in Graves' hyperthyroidism and ophthalmopathy. Graves' hyperthyroidism showing no ophthalmopathy progression within 18 months was considered stable. PBMCs were collected from an approximately 10 ml volume of fresh peripheral blood. Sequencing used blood. The sequence was collected from a man between 35 and 55 years old with Graves' hyperthyroidism.

In DNA, the CDR3 is TGTGCCAGCAGCCGCGCGGGGGGAGAACAGTACGAGCAGTACTTC. The encoded protein is CASSRAGGEQYEQYF. This sequence joins TRBV4-2 and TRBJ2-7; 8 bases map to TRBD2. The CDR3 has 15 residues. Per germline, CDR1 LGHNA and CDR2 YNFKEQ. V lost 4 bases, J lost 4 bases, and 9 bases stayed unmatched.